The text below deals with one T cell receptor (beta chain). Its antigen remains unidentified. It has no much larger one-base neighbor in the sample; base qualities were not kept. Collaborating institutions collected whole blood in K2EDTA tubes following their own protocols. Collaborator samples were shipped for TCRbeta analysis as frozen whole blood, isolated PBMCs, or DNA extracted from either sample type. Reading the germline V gene gives CDR1 MRHNA and CDR2 SNTAGT. V and J lose 4 bases and 6 bases, and a span of 12 bases separates them. The CDR3, from cysteine to phenylalanine, totals 14 residues. Only the CDR3 part of the read is kept: 42 bases, read in frame from the first base. This record comes from a study of blood T cell repertoires in COVID-19 (dated by TCRdb to between 2020 and 2021). With regard to the full study: The collaborator samples originated in the United States, Italy and Spain and spanned the acute and convalescent phases of COVID-19. The material from the prospective study consisted of cDNA or gDNA derived from T cells, B-cell-depleted T cells, or PBMCs. Deeply sampled blood TCRbeta repertoires from subjects exposed to, actively infected with, or recovered from COVID-19 were included in the dataset. A freely available public database, intended as a resource for researchers studying the immune response to SARS-CoV-2, is where the repertoires were released. The samples were drawn from two sources: the first 160 participants of the ongoing ImmuneRACE study, and 1,000 to 1,500 subjects contributed by 6 global collaborators. Sample metadata almost always included a de-identified subject ID, COVID-19 status, age in years and sex. HLA class I and class II types, where available, came from metadata supplied by the sample provider rather than from assay-based typing.

The immunoSEQ Assay, a bias-controlled multiplex PCR, was used to amplify TCRbeta CDR3 regions from genomic DNA. The authors' analysis ran thus. The number of nucleated cells in each sample was estimated from the amplification of reference gene primers within the assay. To quantify the absolute abundance of each unique TCRbeta CDR3 rearrangement, sequence reads were collapsed and filtered. For each sample, productive Simpson clonality was calculated as the square root of Simpson's diversity index over productive rearrangements. TCRdb's version of the immuneACCESS table is confined to in-frame rearrangements and falls short of the full clone set. An unresolved V gene accounts for under half of the shortfall where checked; the remainder is of unknown origin. The DNA was the basis for D and trimming; V, J and clone size are from that table. The sample profile shows about 70,000 clones; more than 75% of them were found once. In total, the top ten clones hold 6.3% of the sample.

What the work shows at the level of the full study, not this receptor alone: Clinical and demographic metadata were provided uncurated, with the amount varying by source and participant.

The V and J genes are TRBV6-4 and TRBJ2-2; a tentative D call is TRBD2 (5 bases match). The sequencing sample was made of peripheral blood. This TCR was recovered from a woman aged 55 to 70 with acute or convalescent COVID-19. The CDR3 reads as follows: CASSGELASGELFF. The DNA sequence is as follows: TGTGCCAGCAGTGGGGAGCTGGCGTCCGGGGAGCTGTTTTTT.